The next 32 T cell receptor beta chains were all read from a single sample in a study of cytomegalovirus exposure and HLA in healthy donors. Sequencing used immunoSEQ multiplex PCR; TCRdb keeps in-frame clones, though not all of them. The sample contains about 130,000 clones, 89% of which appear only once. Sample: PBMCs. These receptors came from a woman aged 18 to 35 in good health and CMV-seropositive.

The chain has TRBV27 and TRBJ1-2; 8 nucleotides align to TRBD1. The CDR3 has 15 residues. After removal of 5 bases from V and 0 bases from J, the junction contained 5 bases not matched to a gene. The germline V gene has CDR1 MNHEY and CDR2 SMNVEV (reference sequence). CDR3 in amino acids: CASSKGQGTNYGYTF. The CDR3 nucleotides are TGTGCCAGCAGTAAAGGACAGGGAACTAACTATGGCTACACCTTC.

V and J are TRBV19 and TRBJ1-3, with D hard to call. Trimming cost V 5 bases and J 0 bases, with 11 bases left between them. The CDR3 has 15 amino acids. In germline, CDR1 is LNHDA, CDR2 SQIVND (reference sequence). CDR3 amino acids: CASSPIAISGNTIYF. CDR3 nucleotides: TGTGCCAGTAGTCCTATCGCAATCTCTGGAAACACCATATATTTT.

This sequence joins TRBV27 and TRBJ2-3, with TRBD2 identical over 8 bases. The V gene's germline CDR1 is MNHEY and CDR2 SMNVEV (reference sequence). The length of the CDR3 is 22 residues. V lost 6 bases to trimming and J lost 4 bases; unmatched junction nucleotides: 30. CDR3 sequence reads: CASSPLTALGLAGYPLADTQYF. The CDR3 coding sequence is TGTGCCAGCAGCCCGCTAACAGCGCTGGGTCTAGCGGGCTACCCCCTTGCAGATACGCAGTATTTT.

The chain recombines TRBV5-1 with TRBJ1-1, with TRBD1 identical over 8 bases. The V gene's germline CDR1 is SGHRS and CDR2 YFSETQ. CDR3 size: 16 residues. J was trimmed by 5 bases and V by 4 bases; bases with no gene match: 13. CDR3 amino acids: CASSPMGQGAGTEAFF. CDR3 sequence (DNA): TGCGCCAGCAGCCCAATGGGGCAGGGGGCCGGTACTGAAGCTTTCTTT.

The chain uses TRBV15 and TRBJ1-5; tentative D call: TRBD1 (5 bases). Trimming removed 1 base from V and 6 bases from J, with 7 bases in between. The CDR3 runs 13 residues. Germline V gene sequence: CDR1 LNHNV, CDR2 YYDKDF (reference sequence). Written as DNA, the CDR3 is TGTGCCACCAGCAGAGGAAGGGGTCAGCCCCAGCATTTT. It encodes CATSRGRGQPQHF.

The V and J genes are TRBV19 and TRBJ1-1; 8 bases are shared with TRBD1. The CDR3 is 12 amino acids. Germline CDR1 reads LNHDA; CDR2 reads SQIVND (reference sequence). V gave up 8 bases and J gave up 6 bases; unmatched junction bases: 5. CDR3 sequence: CASHQGASEAFF. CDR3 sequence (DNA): TGTGCCAGTCATCAGGGGGCCTCTGAAGCTTTCTTT.

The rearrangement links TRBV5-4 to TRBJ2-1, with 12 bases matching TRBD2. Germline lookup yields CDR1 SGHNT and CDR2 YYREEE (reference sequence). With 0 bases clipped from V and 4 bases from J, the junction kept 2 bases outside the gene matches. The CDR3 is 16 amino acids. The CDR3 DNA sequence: TGTGCCAGCAGCTTGGCTAGCGGGGGGGCTTACAATGAGCAGTTCTTC. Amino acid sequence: CASSLASGGAYNEQFF.

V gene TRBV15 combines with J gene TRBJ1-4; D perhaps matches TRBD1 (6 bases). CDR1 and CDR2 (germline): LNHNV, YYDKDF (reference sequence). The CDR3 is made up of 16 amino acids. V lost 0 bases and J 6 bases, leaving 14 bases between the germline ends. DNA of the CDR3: TGTGCCACCAGCAGAGATTCGAAGGGGGTTTATGAAAAACTGTTTTTT. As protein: CATSRDSKGVYEKLFF.

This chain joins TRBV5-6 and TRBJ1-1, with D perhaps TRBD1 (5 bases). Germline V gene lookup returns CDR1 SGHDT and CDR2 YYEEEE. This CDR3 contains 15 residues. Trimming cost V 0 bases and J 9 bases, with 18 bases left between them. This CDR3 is CASSLGWGRLLQAFF. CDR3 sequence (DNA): TGTGCCAGCAGCTTGGGTTGGGGCCGACTCCTTCAAGCTTTCTTT.

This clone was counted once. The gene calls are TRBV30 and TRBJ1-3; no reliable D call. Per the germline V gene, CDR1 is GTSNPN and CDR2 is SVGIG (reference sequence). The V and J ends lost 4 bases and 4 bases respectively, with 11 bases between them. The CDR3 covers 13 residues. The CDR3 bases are TGTGCCTGGATCCAGGTTGCCGGAAACACCATATATTTT. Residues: CAWIQVAGNTIYF.

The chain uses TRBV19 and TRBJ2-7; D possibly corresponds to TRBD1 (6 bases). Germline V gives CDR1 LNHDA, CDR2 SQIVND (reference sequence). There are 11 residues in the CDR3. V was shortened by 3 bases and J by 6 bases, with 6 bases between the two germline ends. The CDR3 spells CASSMGAEQYF. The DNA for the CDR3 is TGTGCCAGTAGTATGGGGGCCGAGCAGTACTTC.

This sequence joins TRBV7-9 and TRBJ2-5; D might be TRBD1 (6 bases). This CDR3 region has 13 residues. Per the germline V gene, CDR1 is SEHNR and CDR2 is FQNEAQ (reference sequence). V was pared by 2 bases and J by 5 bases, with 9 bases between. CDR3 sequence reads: CASSLYRGETQYF. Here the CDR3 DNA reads TGTGCCAGCAGCTTATATAGGGGGGAGACCCAGTACTTC.

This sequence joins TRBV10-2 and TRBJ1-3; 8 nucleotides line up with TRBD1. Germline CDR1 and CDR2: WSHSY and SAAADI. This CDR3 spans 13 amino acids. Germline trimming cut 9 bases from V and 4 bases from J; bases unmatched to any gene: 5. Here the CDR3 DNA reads TGCGCCAGGATAGACAGGGGAGGAAACACCATATATTTT. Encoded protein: CARIDRGGNTIYF.

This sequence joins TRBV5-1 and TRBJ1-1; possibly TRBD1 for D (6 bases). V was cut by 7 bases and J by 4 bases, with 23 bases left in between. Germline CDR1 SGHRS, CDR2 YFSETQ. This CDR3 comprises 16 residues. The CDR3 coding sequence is TGCGCCAGCGGGGAGTCTAGGATCCAGGGGACCACTGAAGCTTTCTTT. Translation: CASGESRIQGTTEAFF. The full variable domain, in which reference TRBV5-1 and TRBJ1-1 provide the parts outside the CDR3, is KAGVTQTPRYLIKTRGQQVTLSCSPISGHRSVSWYQQTPGQGLQFLFEYFSETQRNKGNFPGRFSGRQFSNSRSEMNVSTLELGDSALYLCASGESRIQGTTEAFFGQGTRLTVV.

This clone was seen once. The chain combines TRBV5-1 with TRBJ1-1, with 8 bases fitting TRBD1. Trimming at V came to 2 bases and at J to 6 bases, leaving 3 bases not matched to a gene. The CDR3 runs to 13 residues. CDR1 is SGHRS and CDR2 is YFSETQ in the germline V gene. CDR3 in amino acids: CASSFTGGAEAFF. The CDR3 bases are TGCGCCAGCAGCTTTACAGGGGGAGCTGAAGCTTTCTTT.

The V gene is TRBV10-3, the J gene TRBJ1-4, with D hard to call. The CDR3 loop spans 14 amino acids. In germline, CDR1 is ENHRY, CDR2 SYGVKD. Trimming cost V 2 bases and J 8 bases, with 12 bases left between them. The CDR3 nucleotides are TGTGCCATCAGTGAGGGCAGTGGAGGGGAAAAACTGTTTTTT. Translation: CAISEGSGGEKLFF.

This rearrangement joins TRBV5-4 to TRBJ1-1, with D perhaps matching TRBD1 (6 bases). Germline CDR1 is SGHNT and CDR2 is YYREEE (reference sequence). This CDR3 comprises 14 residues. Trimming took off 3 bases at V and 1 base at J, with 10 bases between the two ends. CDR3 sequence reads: CASSSQGRNTEAFF. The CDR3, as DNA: TGTGCCAGCAGCTCACAGGGAAGGAACACTGAAGCTTTCTTT.

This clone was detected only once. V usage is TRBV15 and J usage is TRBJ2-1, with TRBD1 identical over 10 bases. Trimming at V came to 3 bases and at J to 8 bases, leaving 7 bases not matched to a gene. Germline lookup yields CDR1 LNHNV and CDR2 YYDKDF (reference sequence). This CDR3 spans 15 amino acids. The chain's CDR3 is CATSRPGQGTDEQFF. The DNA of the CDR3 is TGTGCCACCAGCAGGCCGGGACAGGGGACCGATGAGCAGTTCTTC.

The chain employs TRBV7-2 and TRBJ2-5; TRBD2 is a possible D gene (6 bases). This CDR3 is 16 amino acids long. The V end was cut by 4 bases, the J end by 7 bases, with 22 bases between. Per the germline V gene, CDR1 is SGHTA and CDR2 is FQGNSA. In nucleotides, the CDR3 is TGTGCCAGCAGCTCATTGGGACTCGACTCCCTCGGGACCCAGTACTTC. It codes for CASSSLGLDSLGTQYF.

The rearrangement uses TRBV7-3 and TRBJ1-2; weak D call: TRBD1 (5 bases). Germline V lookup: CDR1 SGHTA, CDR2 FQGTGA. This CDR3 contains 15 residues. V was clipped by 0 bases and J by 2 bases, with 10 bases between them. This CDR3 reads CASSLTVEGNYGYTF. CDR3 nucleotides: TGTGCCAGCAGCTTAACGGTGGAGGGGAACTATGGCTACACCTTC. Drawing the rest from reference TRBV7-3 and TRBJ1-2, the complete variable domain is GAGVSQTPSNKVTEKGKYVELRCDPISGHTALYWYRQSLGQGPEFLIYFQGTGAADDSGLPNDRFFAVRPEGSVSTLKIQRTERGDSAVYLCASSLTVEGNYGYTFGSGTRLTVV.

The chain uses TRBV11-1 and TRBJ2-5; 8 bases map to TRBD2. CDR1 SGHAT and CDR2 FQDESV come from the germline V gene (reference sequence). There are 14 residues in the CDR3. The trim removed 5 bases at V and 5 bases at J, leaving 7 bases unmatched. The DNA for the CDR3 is TGTGCCAGCAGCCCGAGGACTAGCCGGGAGACCCAGTACTTC. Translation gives CASSPRTSRETQYF.

CDR3 in amino acids: CASSLGQRSNSPLHF. DNA for the CDR3: TGTGCCAGCAGCTTAGGACAACGGTCCAATTCACCCCTCCACTTT. The rearrangement links TRBV7-9 to TRBJ1-6; no clear D. The germline gives CDR1 SEHNR, CDR2 FQNEAQ (reference sequence). Between the trimmed V and J ends, which lost 1 base and 7 bases, there was a span of 11 bases. The CDR3 is 15 residues long.

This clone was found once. The CDR3 is CASSLADREETQYF. CDR3 nucleotide sequence: TGTGCCAGCAGCTTGGCCGACAGGGAAGAGACCCAGTACTTC. The chain links TRBV5-4 to TRBJ2-5, with 7 bases lining up with TRBD1. Germline CDR1 reads SGHNT; CDR2 reads YYREEE (reference sequence). Trimming took 0 bases from V and 3 from J; bases not matched to a gene: 2. This CDR3 region has 14 residues.

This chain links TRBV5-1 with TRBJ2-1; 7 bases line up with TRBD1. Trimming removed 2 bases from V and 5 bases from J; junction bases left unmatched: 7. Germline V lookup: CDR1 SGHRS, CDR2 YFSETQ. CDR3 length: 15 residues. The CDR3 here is CASSFSSDRDNEQFF. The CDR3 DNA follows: TGCGCCAGCAGCTTCTCTTCCGACAGGGACAATGAGCAGTTCTTC.

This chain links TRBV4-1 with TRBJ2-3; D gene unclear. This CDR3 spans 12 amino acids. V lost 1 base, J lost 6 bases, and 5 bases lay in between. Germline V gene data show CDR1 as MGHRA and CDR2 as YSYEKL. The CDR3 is CASSQVMDTQYF. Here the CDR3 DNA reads TGCGCCAGCAGCCAAGTTATGGATACGCAGTATTTT.

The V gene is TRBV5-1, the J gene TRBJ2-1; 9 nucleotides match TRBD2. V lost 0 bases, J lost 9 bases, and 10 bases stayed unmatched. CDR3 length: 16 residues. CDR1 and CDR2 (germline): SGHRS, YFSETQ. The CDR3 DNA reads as TGCGCCAGCAGCTTGGCCGTCCCTAGCGGGGAGGGTGAGCAGTTCTTC. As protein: CASSLAVPSGEGEQFF.

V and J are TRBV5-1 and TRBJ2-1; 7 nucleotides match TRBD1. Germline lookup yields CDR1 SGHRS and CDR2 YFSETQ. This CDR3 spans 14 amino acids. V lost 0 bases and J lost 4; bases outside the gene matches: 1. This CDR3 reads CASSLGDSYNEQFF. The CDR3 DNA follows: TGCGCCAGCAGCTTGGGGGACAGTTACAATGAGCAGTTCTTC. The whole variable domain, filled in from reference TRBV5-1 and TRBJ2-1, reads KAGVTQTPRYLIKTRGQQVTLSCSPISGHRSVSWYQQTPGQGLQFLFEYFSETQRNKGNFPGRFSGRQFSNSRSEMNVSTLELGDSALYLCASSLGDSYNEQFFGPGTRLTVL.

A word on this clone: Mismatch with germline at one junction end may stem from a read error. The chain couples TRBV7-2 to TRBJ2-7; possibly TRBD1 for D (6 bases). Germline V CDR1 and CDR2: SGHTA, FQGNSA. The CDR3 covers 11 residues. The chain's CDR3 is CASSLDRVVNF. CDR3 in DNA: TGTGCCAGCAGCTTAGACAGGGTTGTTAACTTC.

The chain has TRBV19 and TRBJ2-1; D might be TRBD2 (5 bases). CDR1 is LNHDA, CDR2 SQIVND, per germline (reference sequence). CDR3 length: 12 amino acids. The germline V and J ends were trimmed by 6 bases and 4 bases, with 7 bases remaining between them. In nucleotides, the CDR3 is TGTGCCAGTAGAGACTATTACAATGAGCAGTTCTTC. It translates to CASRDYYNEQFF.

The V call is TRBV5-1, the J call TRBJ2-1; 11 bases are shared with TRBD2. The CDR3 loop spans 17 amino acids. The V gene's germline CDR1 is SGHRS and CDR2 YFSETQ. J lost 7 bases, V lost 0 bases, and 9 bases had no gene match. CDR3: CASSLDLAGGYLNEQFF. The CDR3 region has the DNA TGCGCCAGCAGCTTGGATCTAGCGGGGGGATACTTAAATGAGCAGTTCTTC.

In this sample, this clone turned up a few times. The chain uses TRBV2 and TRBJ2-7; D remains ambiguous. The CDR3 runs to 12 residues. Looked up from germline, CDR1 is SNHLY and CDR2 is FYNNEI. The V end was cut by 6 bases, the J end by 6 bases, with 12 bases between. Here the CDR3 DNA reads TGTGCCAGCAGGAGCCCGGGTCCCGAGCAGTACTTC. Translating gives CASRSPGPEQYF.

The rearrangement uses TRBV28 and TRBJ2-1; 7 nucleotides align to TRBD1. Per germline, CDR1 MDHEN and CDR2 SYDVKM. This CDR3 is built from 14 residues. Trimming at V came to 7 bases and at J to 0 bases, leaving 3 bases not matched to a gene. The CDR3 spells CASTRDSSYNEQFF. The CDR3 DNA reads TGTGCCAGCACCCGGGACAGCTCCTACAATGAGCAGTTCTTC.